These T cell receptor beta chains were read from a single sample in a study of shared clonotypes between healthy human individuals. Assay: immunoSEQ multiplex PCR; the TCRdb copy retains only in-frame clones and omits some. The sample includes about 1.5 million clones, under 99% of them seen just once. Sequencing used naive CD4+ T cells sorted from blood. Receptor source: a man aged 25 to 40 in good health. Both conserved end residues are part of each CDR3. D genes are given only for firm matches. Size is stated for part of the rows, as once, few or many counts, or as a class when the clone is expanded.

V: TRBV19
D: -
size: -
J: TRBJ1-1
CDR3: CASSTSRTDKTEAFF
DNA: TGTGCCAGTAGTACGTCCAGGACAGATAAAACTGAAGCTTTCTTT

V: TRBV6-5
D: -
size: -
J: TRBJ2-4
CDR3: CASSYSSQIGKNIQYF
DNA: TGTGCCAGCAGTTACTCTTCTCAGATTGGCAAAAACATTCAGTACTTC

V: TRBV19
D: -
size: -
J: TRBJ2-1
CDR3: CASSIPWDYNEQFF
DNA: TGTGCCAGTAGTATACCCTGGGACTACAATGAGCAGTTCTTC

V: TRBV4-1
D: -
size: -
J: TRBJ2-7
CDR3: CASSQEPHEQYF
DNA: TGCGCCAGCAGCCAAGAACCGCACGAGCAGTACTTC

V: TRBV6-5
D: -
size: -
J: TRBJ1-5
CDR3: CASSWIQGQPQHF
DNA: TGTGCCAGCAGTTGGATACAGGGTCAGCCCCAGCATTTT

V: TRBV5-4
D: TRBD2
size: -
J: TRBJ2-3
CDR3: CASSLGVAGALSTDTQYF
DNA: TGTGCCAGCAGCTTGGGCGTAGCGGGAGCCTTAAGCACAGATACGCAGTATTTT

V: TRBV9
D: TRBD2
size: -
J: TRBJ2-7
CDR3: CASSALPGTTSYEQYF
DNA: TGTGCCAGCAGCGCATTACCCGGGACTACATCCTACGAGCAGTACTTC

V: TRBV6-1
D: -
size: -
J: TRBJ1-5
CDR3: CASTPVLNSNQPQHF
DNA: TGTGCCAGCACCCCTGTGCTGAATAGCAATCAGCCCCAGCATTTT

V: TRBV5-5
D: -
size: -
J: TRBJ2-3
CDR3: CASSLDTSTDTQYF
DNA: TGTGCCAGCAGCTTGGACACGAGCACAGATACGCAGTATTTT

V: TRBV5-1
D: -
size: -
J: TRBJ2-4
CDR3: CASSLSSGKNIQYF
DNA: TGCGCCAGCAGCTTGAGTAGCGGTAAAAACATTCAGTACTTC

V: TRBV6-5
D: -
size: -
J: TRBJ2-7
CDR3: CASSWGQGLGEQYF
DNA: TGTGCCAGCAGTTGGGGACAGGGACTAGGCGAGCAGTACTTC

V: TRBV6-6
D: TRBD2
size: once
J: TRBJ2-1
CDR3: CASNLLDVSGSIEQFF
DNA: TGTGCCAGCAACCTCCTAGACGTAAGCGGGAGCATTGAGCAGTTCTTC

V: TRBV5-1
D: TRBD2
size: -
J: TRBJ2-2
CDR3: CASSPTGLAGTTGELFF
DNA: TGCGCCAGCAGCCCTACAGGACTAGCGGGAACCACCGGGGAGCTGTTTTTT

V: TRBV6-1
D: -
size: -
J: TRBJ2-6
CDR3: CASMRALSGANVLTF
DNA: TGTGCCAGCATGAGAGCCCTCTCTGGGGCCAACGTCCTGACTTTC

V: TRBV28
D: -
size: -
J: TRBJ2-7
CDR3: CASSLSWDTAQYF
DNA: TGTGCCAGCAGTTTAAGTTGGGACACGGCGCAGTACTTC

V: TRBV30
D: TRBD2
size: -
J: TRBJ2-3
CDR3: CAWNRGSGTSADTQYF
DNA: TGTGCCTGGAACCGAGGCTCCGGGACTAGTGCAGATACGCAGTATTTT

V: TRBV6-6
D: TRBD1
size: once
J: TRBJ1-5
CDR3: CASSFDRGRSNQPQHF
DNA: TGTGCCAGCAGTTTCGACAGGGGAAGAAGCAATCAGCCCCAGCATTTT

V: TRBV7-8
D: TRBD2
size: -
J: TRBJ2-4
CDR3: CASSPSLAGEVKNIQYF
DNA: TGTGCCAGCAGCCCATCTCTAGCGGGAGAAGTCAAAAACATTCAGTACTTC

V: TRBV5-4
D: -
size: -
J: TRBJ2-7
CDR3: CAQRGTSYEQYF
DNA: TGTGCCCAGCGCGGCACCTCCTACGAGCAGTACTTC

V: TRBV5-4
D: -
size: -
J: TRBJ2-1
CDR3: CASSRAPHNEQFF
DNA: TGTGCCAGCAGCCGGGCCCCCCACAATGAGCAGTTCTTC

V: TRBV5-5
D: -
size: -
J: TRBJ2-4
CDR3: CASSLTGSIAKNIQYF
DNA: TGTGCCAGCAGCTTAACAGGGTCTATTGCCAAAAACATTCAGTACTTC

V: TRBV7-9
D: -
size: -
J: TRBJ1-1
CDR3: CASSFSGGLLNTEAFF
DNA: TGTGCCAGCAGCTTTTCGGGAGGGCTTTTGAACACTGAAGCTTTCTTT

V: TRBV10-2
D: -
size: -
J: TRBJ1-3
CDR3: CASRQSSGNTIYF
DNA: TGCGCCAGCAGGCAGAGCTCTGGAAACACCATATATTTT

V: TRBV30
D: -
size: -
J: TRBJ2-7
CDR3: CALAGNSYEQYF
DNA: TGTGCCTTAGCAGGGAACTCCTACGAGCAGTACTTC

V: TRBV4-3
D: -
size: -
J: TRBJ2-6
CDR3: CASSQVLSGANVLTF
DNA: TGCGCCAGCAGCCAAGTTCTCTCTGGGGCCAACGTCCTGACTTTC

V: TRBV5-4
D: TRBD1
size: -
J: TRBJ2-5
CDR3: CASSAKGQGEETQYF
DNA: TGTGCCAGCAGCGCGAAGGGACAGGGGGAAGAGACCCAGTACTTC

V: TRBV25-1
D: -
size: -
J: TRBJ2-5
CDR3: CASSVPDRFQETQYF
DNA: TGTGCCAGCAGTGTACCTGACAGATTCCAAGAGACCCAGTACTTC

V: TRBV29-1
D: -
size: once
J: TRBJ1-2
CDR3: CSTRGTGPLGDHNYGYTF
DNA: TGCAGCACTCGGGGGACCGGGCCATTAGGGGACCATAACTATGGCTACACCTTC

V: TRBV7-9
D: -
size: -
J: TRBJ1-3
CDR3: CASSLWEGNTIYF
DNA: TGTGCCAGCAGCTTATGGGAGGGAAACACCATATATTTT

V: TRBV11-2
D: TRBD1
size: -
J: TRBJ2-5
CDR3: CASSVTGAAGETQYF
DNA: TGTGCCAGCAGCGTAACAGGGGCCGCAGGGGAGACCCAGTACTTC

V: TRBV28
D: -
size: once
J: TRBJ1-2
CDR3: CASSLPPYGYTF
DNA: TGTGCCAGCAGTTTACCACCCTATGGCTACACCTTC

V: TRBV7-9
D: TRBD1
size: -
J: TRBJ1-2
CDR3: CASSLPTGQNYGYTF
DNA: TGTGCCAGCAGCCTACCCACGGGACAGAACTATGGCTACACCTTC

V: TRBV13
D: TRBD1
size: -
J: TRBJ2-7
CDR3: CASSSRTGSYEQYF
DNA: TGTGCCAGCAGCTCCCGGACAGGGTCCTACGAGCAGTACTTC